Sequencing of this TCR beta chain was carried out in a study of blood T cell repertoires in COVID-19. Study at large: Both acute and convalescent COVID-19 samples were obtained from the United States, Italy and Spain. Sources were T cells, B-cell-depleted T cells, or PBMCs; the material itself was cDNA or gDNA.

The length of the CDR3 is 14 residues. Per the germline V gene, CDR1 is LNHDA and CDR2 is SQIVND (reference sequence). Deletions cut 9 bases from V and 2 bases from J, with 16 bases between. Using immunoSEQ multiplex PCR, the repertoire was profiled, and TCRdb retains in-frame clones only, with some absent. The sample carries some 290,000 clones, roughly 89% recorded once. Sequencing used peripheral blood. V usage is TRBV19 and J usage is TRBJ1-1; no definite D call. The source is a woman aged 25-40 years with COVID-19, enrolled during active disease. This CDR3 reads CASAFTSYNTEAFF. The CDR3 bases are TGTGCCAGCGCATTCACATCATACAACACTGAAGCTTTCTTT.